The 9 T cell receptor beta chains listed next were all sequenced from one sample in a study of vaccination and CD4 T cells after COVID-19. Cultured CD4+ T-cell DNA underwent Oncomine TCR Beta short-read sequencing. Each CDR3 protein is one row after TCRdb ran MiXCR on the PCR reads. The top ten clones hold 40% to 50% of a sample with about 2,800 distinct CDR3 sequences, around 20% of them seen once. Indicated treatment: roughly 10-day PBMC culture with coronavirus spike peptide pools or control peptides (ViraFEST assay). Antigens for these TCRs are unknown. Sample: CD4+ T cells from blood, cultured in vitro. Source of these receptors: a human donor who had recovered from COVID-19.

This clonotype has more than one count but fewer than ten. V gene TRBV28 combines with J gene TRBJ1-2, with D possibly matching TRBD1 (5 bases). The germline CDR1 and CDR2 sequences are MDHEN and SYDVKM. The CDR3 has 15 residues. V gave up 7 bases and J gave up 6 bases, with 21 bases separating them. CDR3 region: CASTSNRQIFHGYTF. DNA for the CDR3: TGTGCCAGCACCTCGAACCGACAGATCTTCCATGGCTACACCTTC.

CDR3 protein: CASRAGGLNTEAFF. As DNA, the CDR3 is TGTGCCAGCCGTGCGGGGGGTTTAAATACTGAAGCTTTCTTT. The chain combines TRBV6-2 or TRBV6-3 with TRBJ1-1, with D perhaps matching TRBD1 (5 bases). Deletions cut 8 bases from V and 5 bases from J, with 18 bases between. This CDR3 contains 14 residues. Per the germline V gene, CDR1 is MNHEY and CDR2 is SVGEGT.

V gene TRBV20-1 combines with J gene TRBJ2-5, with 8 bases matching TRBD1. Germline V gene lookup returns CDR1 DFQATT and CDR2 SNEGSKA (reference sequence). V lost 0 bases and J lost 4; bases outside the gene matches: 4. The CDR3 sequence is 14 residues long. CDR3 in amino acids: CSARDRRGLETQYF. The CDR3 nucleotides are TGCAGTGCTAGAGATCGCAGGGGGCTAGAGACCCAGTACTTC.

The chain has TRBV2 and TRBJ1-1; 7 nucleotides align to TRBD1. The CDR3 is 13 amino acids. Unmatched junction bases numbered 2, after V lost 6 bases and J lost 1 base. Per the germline V gene, CDR1 is SNHLY and CDR2 is FYNNEI. CDR3 DNA sequence: TGTGCCAGCAGAGGGACAGCGAACACTGAAGCTTTCTTT. This encodes CASRGTANTEAFF.

This clonotype was seen once. This chain joins TRBV12-3 or TRBV12-4 and TRBJ1-1; D is unclear. The CDR3 consists of 13 residues. V was pared by 2 bases and J by 0 bases, with 4 bases between. The DNA for the CDR3 is TGTGCCAGCAGTTTAATTCTGAACACTGAAGCTTTCTTT. Translated: CASSLILNTEAFF.

Relative to its sample, this clonotype is medium-sized (0.01 to 0.1%). V gene TRBV2 combines with J gene TRBJ1-2; 7 bases are a match to TRBD1. With V trimmed by 4 bases and J by 4 bases, 3 bases remained unmatched. This CDR3 has 13 residues. CDR1 is SNHLY, CDR2 FYNNEI, per germline. DNA for the CDR3: TGTGCCAGCAGTGGGACAGGATTCTATGGCTACACCTTC. Translating gives CASSGTGFYGYTF. The full variable domain, completed using reference TRBV2 and TRBJ1-2, is EPEVTQTPSHQVTQMGQEVILRCVPISNHLYFYWYRQILGQKVEFLVSFYNNEISEKSEIFDDQFSVERPDGSNFTLKIRSTKLEDSAMYFCASSGTGFYGYTFGSGTRLTVV.

There are a few counts of this clonotype. V is TRBV12-3 or TRBV12-4 and J is TRBJ1-2; a weak D match, TRBD1 (5 bases). V was cut by 8 bases and J by 2 bases, with 12 bases left in between. The CDR3 consists of 13 residues. The CDR3 sequence: CASATAVNYGYTF. CDR3 nucleotide sequence: TGTGCCAGCGCGACAGCAGTCAACTATGGCTACACCTTC.

The V call is TRBV10-3, the J call TRBJ1-2; D might be TRBD1 (6 bases). V gave up 11 bases and J gave up 6 bases, with 19 bases separating them. Germline V gene sequence: CDR1 ENHRY, CDR2 SYGVKD. CDR3 length: 13 residues. The CDR3 here is CAVQLTQGNGYTF. DNA for the CDR3: TGTGCCGTACAACTCACTCAGGGGAATGGCTACACCTTC.

Remarks on this clonotype: As the CDR3 is not closed by the conserved phenylalanine or tryptophan, this likely results from a read error. The chain recombines TRBV7-9 with TRBJ1-1, with 7 bases matching TRBD1. The CDR3 contains 14 residues. The V gene end was trimmed by 5 bases and the J gene end by 2 bases; junction bases not matched to a gene: 5. Germline CDR1 and CDR2: SEHNR and FQNEAQ (reference sequence). The CDR3 here is CASSLQGTNTEAFS. Here the CDR3 DNA reads TGTGCCAGCAGCCTACAGGGGACCAACACTGAAGCTTTCTCT.